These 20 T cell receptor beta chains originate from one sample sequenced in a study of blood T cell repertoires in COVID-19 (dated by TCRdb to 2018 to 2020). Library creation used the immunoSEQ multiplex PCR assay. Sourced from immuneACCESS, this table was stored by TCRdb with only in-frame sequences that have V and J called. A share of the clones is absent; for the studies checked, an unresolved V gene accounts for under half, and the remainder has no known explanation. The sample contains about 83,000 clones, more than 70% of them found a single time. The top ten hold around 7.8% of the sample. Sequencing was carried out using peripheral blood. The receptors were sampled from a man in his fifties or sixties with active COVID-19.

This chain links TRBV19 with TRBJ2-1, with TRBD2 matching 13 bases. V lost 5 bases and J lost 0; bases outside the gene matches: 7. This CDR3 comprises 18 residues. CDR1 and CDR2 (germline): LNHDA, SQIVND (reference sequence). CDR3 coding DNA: TGTGCCAGTAGTCCCGGGACTAGCGGGGCTAGCTCCTACAATGAGCAGTTCTTC. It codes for CASSPGTSGASSYNEQFF. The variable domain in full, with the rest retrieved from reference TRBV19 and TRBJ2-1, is DGGITQSPKYLFRKEGQNVTLSCEQNLNHDAMYWYRQDPGQGLRLIYYSQIVNDFQKGDIAEGYSVSREKKESFPLTVTSAQKNPTAFYLCASSPGTSGASSYNEQFFGPGTRLTVL.

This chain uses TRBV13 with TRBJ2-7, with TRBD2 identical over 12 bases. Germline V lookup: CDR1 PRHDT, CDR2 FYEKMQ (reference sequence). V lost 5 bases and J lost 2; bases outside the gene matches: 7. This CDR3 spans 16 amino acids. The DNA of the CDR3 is TGTGCCAGCAGCACCCTAGCGGGGGGGCGGCCCTACGAGCAGTACTTC. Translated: CASSTLAGGRPYEQYF.

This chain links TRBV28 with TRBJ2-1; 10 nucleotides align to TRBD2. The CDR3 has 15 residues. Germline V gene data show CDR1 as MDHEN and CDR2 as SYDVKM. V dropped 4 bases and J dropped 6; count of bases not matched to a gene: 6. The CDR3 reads CASSSSGRSTNEQFF. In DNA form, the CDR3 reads TGTGCCAGCAGTTCTAGCGGGAGATCGACCAATGAGCAGTTCTTC.

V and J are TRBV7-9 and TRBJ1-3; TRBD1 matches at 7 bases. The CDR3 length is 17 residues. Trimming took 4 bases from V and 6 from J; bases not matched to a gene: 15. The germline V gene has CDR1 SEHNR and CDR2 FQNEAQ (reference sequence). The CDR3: CASSSQIDREAKNTIYF. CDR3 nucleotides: TGTGCCAGCAGCTCGCAGATCGACAGGGAGGCCAAAAACACCATATATTTT.

In nucleotides, the CDR3 is TGTGCCAGCAGTACCTCGGCCACCGGGTATCAGCCCCAGCATTTT. This encodes CASSTSATGYQPQHF. The gene calls are TRBV2 and TRBJ1-5, with D unclear. V lost 5 bases and J 5 bases, leaving 16 bases between the germline ends. CDR3 length: 15 amino acids. In germline, CDR1 is SNHLY, CDR2 FYNNEI.

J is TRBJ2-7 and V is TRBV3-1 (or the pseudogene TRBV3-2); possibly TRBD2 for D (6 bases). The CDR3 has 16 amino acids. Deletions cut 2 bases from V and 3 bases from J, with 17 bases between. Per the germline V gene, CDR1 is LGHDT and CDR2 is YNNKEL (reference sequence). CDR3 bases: TGTGCCAGCAGCCAACATGGCGGGACCTCCGACTACGAGCAGTACTTC. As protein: CASSQHGGTSDYEQYF.

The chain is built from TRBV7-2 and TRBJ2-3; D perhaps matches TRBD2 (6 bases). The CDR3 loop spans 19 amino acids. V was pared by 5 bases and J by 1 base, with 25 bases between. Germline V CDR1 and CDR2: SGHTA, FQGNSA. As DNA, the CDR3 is TGTGCCAGCAGCAACGGGGTCGGGGCCCTATCGGGGGGCACAGATACGCAGTATTTT. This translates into CASSNGVGALSGGTDTQYF.

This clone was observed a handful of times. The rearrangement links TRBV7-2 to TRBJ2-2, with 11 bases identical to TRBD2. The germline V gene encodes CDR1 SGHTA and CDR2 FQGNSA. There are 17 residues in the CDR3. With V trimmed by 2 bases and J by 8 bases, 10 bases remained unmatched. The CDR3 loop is CASSLRRLAGGSGELFF. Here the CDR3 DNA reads TGTGCCAGCAGCTTAAGGCGTCTAGCGGGGGGTTCTGGGGAGCTGTTTTTT. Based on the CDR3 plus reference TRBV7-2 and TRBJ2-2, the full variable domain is GAGVSQSPSNKVTEKGKDVELRCDPISGHTALYWYRQSLGQGLEFLIYFQGNSAPDKSGLPSDRFSAERTGGSVSTLTIQRTQQEDSAVYLCASSLRRLAGGSGELFFGEGSRLTVL.

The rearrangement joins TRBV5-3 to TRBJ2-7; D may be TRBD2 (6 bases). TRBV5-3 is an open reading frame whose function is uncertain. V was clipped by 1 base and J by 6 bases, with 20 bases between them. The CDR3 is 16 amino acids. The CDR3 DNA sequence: TGTGCCAGAAGCTTGAAGGCGAGAGGGCTGGGAGGCGAGCAGTACTTC. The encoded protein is CARSLKARGLGGEQYF.

The CDR3 sequence is CASSQVLLYGYTF. The DNA of the CDR3 is TGTGCCAGCAGCCAAGTACTTCTCTATGGCTACACCTTC. The rearrangement uses TRBV14 and TRBJ1-2; no definite D call. Germline V CDR1 and CDR2: SGHDN, FVKESK. CDR3 length equals 13 residues. Trimming shortened V by 1 base and J by 4 bases, and 7 bases separated the two germline ends.

The CDR3 spells CASSVEGTGTEAFF. Written as DNA, the CDR3 is TGTGCCAGCAGCGTAGAGGGGACAGGGACTGAAGCTTTCTTT. The chain employs TRBV9 and TRBJ1-1; 9 bases are a match to TRBD1. Germline CDR1 is SGDLS and CDR2 is YYNGEE. The CDR3 totals 14 residues. Trimming at V came to 0 bases and at J to 5 bases, leaving 2 bases not matched to a gene.

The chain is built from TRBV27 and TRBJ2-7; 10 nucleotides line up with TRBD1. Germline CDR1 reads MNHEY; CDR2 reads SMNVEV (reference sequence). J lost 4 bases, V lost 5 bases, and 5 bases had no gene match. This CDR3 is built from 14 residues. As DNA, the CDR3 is TGTGCCAGCAGTCTTCGACAGGGGGCGTACGAGCAGTACTTC. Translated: CASSLRQGAYEQYF.

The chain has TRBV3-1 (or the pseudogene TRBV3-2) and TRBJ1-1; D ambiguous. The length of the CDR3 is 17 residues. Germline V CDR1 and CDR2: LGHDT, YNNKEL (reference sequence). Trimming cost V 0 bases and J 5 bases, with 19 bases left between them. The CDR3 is CASSQESDGLGWTEAFF. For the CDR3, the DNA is TGTGCCAGCAGCCAAGAATCCGATGGGCTTGGGTGGACTGAAGCTTTCTTT.

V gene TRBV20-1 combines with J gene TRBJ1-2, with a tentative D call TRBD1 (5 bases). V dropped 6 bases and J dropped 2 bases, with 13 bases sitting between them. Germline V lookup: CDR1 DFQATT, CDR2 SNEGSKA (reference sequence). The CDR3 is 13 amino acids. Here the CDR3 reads CSASLTENYGYTF. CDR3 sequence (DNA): TGCAGTGCGAGTCTGACAGAGAACTATGGCTACACCTTC.

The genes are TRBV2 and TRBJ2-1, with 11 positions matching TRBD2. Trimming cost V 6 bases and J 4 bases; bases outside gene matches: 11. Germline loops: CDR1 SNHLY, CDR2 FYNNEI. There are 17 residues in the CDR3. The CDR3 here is CASRSRSRLAGYNEQFF. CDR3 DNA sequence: TGTGCCAGCAGGAGTCGGTCTAGACTAGCGGGGTACAATGAGCAGTTCTTC.

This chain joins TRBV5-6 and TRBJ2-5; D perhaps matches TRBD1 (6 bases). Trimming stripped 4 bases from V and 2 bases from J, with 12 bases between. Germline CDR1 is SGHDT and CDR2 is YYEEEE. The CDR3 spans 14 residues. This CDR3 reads CASSPLGQQETQYF. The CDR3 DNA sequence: TGTGCCAGCAGCCCGTTAGGACAGCAAGAGACCCAGTACTTC.

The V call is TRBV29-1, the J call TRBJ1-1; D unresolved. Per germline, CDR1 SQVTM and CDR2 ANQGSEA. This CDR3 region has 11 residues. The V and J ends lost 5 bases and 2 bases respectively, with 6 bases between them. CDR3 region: CSVNSNTEAFF. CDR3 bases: TGCAGCGTTAACAGCAACACTGAAGCTTTCTTT.

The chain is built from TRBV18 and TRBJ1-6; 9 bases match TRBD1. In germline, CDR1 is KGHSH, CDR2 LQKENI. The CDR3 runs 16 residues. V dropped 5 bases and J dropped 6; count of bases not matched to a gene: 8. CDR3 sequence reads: CASSSQGAGANSPLHF. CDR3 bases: TGTGCCAGCTCATCACAGGGGGCCGGGGCTAATTCACCCCTCCACTTT.

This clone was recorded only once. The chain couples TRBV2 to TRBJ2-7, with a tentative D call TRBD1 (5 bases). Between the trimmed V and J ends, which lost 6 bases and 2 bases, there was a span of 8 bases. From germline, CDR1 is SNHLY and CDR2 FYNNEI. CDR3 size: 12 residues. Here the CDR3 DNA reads TGTGCCAGCAGCAGGGATACCTACGAGCAGTACTTC. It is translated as CASSRDTYEQYF.

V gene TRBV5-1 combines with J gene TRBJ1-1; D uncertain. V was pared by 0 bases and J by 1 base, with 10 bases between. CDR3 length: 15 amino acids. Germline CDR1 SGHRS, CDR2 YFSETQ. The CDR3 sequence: CASSLGFARNTEAFF. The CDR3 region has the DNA TGCGCCAGCAGCTTGGGTTTTGCGAGGAACACTGAAGCTTTCTTT.